The entry below gives a single T cell receptor (beta chain) sequence along with its context. The specificity of this receptor is unknown. Base qualities are not at hand, and no much larger clone is one base apart. These data are taken from a study of blood T cells in healthy people across ages (dated by TCRdb to 2015 to 2017). About the study as a whole: In model experiments, template switching captured roughly one uniquely barcoded TCR beta cDNA molecule for every two T cells. To track age-related changes in TCR beta repertoire diversity, the study relied on deep sequencing normalized with unique cDNA molecular identifiers. Four age groups were formed from the donors: young (average approximately 15 years), middle-aged (approximately 39), aged (about 62) and long-lived (approximately 78). Using the same blood draw, the study looked at two additional independent replicas of 1 million unique cDNA reads for two donors, one aged 18 to 30 and the other aged 80 or older. Overall study outcomes, separate from this receptor: Bulk unsorted PBMC profiling prevented conclusive comparison of naive and antigen-experienced compartments. Compared with the aged group, the long-lived group had more naive CD4+ T cells, fewer expanded clones and increased TCR diversity, suggesting age selection. Estimates of total diversity from one million sequenced T cells were regarded as lower bounds and underestimates. The percentage of naive T cells measured by flow cytometry correlated strongly with observed TCR beta diversity. As age increased, observed TCR beta diversity per million T cells dropped in a roughly linear way, and a significant reduction was already evident by age about 36. Donor CMV infection status was unknown, potentially confounding age-related changes in expanded clonotypes.

The junction shows trimming of 5 bases on V and 4 bases on J, and the gene matches do not reach 3 bases of it. From the germline V gene, CDR1 is SNHLY and CDR2 is FYNNEI. Inclusive of the bounding cysteine and phenylalanine, the CDR3 is 13 residues long. Only CDR3 DNA is held: 39 bases, read in frame from base 1. The 40 or so donors, aged 6 to 90 years, were systemically healthy Caucasian individuals from Russia. Ten milliliters of peripheral blood were drawn from each donor into EDTA-treated Vacutainer tubes. Ficoll-Paque density-gradient centrifugation was used to isolate PBMCs, with at least 6.5 million per sample. Total RNA, at least 6 micrograms per sample, was extracted from PBMCs with Trizol reagent. The percentages of naive CD45RAhigh/CD27high T cells were determined by flow cytometry on a PBMC aliquot from every donor. Library preparation used 5' RACE. The listed sequencing device is Illumina HiSeq 2500. A second about 7 to 12 cycle PCR used a sample-barcoded 5' primer and a J-beta primer mix. A template-switch 5' adaptor carrying 12 random nucleotides introduced a unique molecular identifier onto each TCR beta cDNA molecule. At least 2.5 million CDR3-containing paired-end reads were obtained from each sample. First-strand cDNA was synthesized from all RNA with the Mint cDNA synthesis kit, primed by a TRBC-specific oligonucleotide. Following uracil-DNA glycosylase treatment, a first 18-cycle PCR with universal primers M1SS and BC2_uni_R was performed on all cDNA. The authors processed their data as follows. For normalization, 1 million high-quality reads, each with a distinct molecular identifier, were randomly selected from each sample. Reads sharing molecular identifiers were discarded rather than binned into consensus sequences. MiTCR, set to a Q25 quality threshold and the strictest error-elimination algorithm, was used for CDR3 identification, clonotype clustering and error correction. Lower-bound total TCR beta diversity was estimated with a nonparametric unseen species model using Euler transformation. TCRdb applied fastp at Q25 and MiXCR to the public reads, then kept only in-frame beta chains. Each entry merges the rows of one CDR3 protein and shows their most common DNA and genes. The V and J calls and clone size are TCRdb's, not the authors'. The sample table lists some 930,000 distinct CDR3 sequences, 25% to 30% of them with a count of one. About 9.4% of the sample is taken by the ten largest.

In addition, the sample was reused for a study of T cells of mothers and their children. As the second paper documents: Nine systemically healthy Caucasian individuals, comprising three mothers and their six children, were included as donors. cDNA synthesis used all of the extracted RNA, with 1.5 ug of RNA in each 15 ul reaction. In the second PCR, sample barcodes and 2-4 random nucleotides were introduced via the M1S primer. Over 9.5 million TCR beta CDR3 reads were obtained for each mother, and approximately 2.9 million reads were obtained for each child. Thymic selection similarly shapes TCR recombination output in related and unrelated pairs, with minor effect from inherited differences. Normalized repertoire overlap was always slightly but never significantly higher in related than unrelated mother-child pairs. No persistent microchimeric T cell clones were found, with a detection sensitivity of approximately 95 clones per million clonotypes. To look for features that set related mother-child pairs apart from unrelated individuals, the researchers ran deep NGS to compare the TCR beta repertoires of mothers and children. The mean age was roughly 40 +/- 4 years for the mothers and roughly 10 +/- 4 years for the children. After adapter ligation with NEBNext reagents, the libraries were sequenced on Illumina HiSeq 2000 with 100+100 nt paired-end reads. Mother and child libraries were prepared a month apart and sequenced in separate runs to prevent cross-contamination. Between roughly 500,000 and 2,100,000 distinct TCR beta clonotypes were identified per donor. Naive TCR beta clonotypes were estimated from low-frequency clonotypes matched to each donor's FACS-determined naive share, without sorting.

The V gene is TRBV2 and the J gene is TRBJ1-2, with 8 bases matching TRBD1. The sequence was collected from a middle-aged woman in good health. Source material: blood. CDR3 protein: CASSRTGPYGYTF. The bases are TGTGCCAGCAGTAGGACAGGGCCCTATGGCTACACCTTC.